This TCR beta chain originates from a study of low-dose radiotherapy and immunotherapy resistance in tumors. Described time point: after trial treatment. As for treatment: LDRT plus nivolumab, ipilimumab, low-dose cyclophosphamide and aspirin (RACIN trial). Covering alpha and beta chains, TRAV- and TRBV-specific primers were used for the first-strand cDNA. TCR amplification used 20 PCR cycles, a constant-region primer and a V-primer adapter. Each CDR3 protein is one row after TCRdb ran MiXCR on the reads. The data show 65,000 to 85,000 distinct CDR3 sequences, roughly 17% seen once. The sample holds many counts of this clonotype. The sequence derives from a male donor with prostate cancer. The sequencing here drew on PBMCs, taken after low-dose radiotherapy plus immunotherapy.

CDR3 sequence (DNA): TGTGCCAGTAGTATTGCTCAGGGGGCAGATTTGACTGAAGCTTTCTTT. This translates into CASSIAQGADLTEAFF. This chain links TRBV19 with TRBJ1-1; 8 bases line up with TRBD1. Germline CDR1 is LNHDA and CDR2 is SQIVND (reference sequence). The CDR3 extends over 16 amino acids. V lost 3 bases and J lost 5; bases outside the gene matches: 11. Together with reference TRBV19 and TRBJ1-1, the CDR3 gives the full variable domain: DGGITQSPKYLFRKEGQNVTLSCEQNLNHDAMYWYRQDPGQGLRLIYYSQIVNDFQKGDIAEGYSVSREKKESFPLTVTSAQKNPTAFYLCASSIAQGADLTEAFFGQGTRLTVV.